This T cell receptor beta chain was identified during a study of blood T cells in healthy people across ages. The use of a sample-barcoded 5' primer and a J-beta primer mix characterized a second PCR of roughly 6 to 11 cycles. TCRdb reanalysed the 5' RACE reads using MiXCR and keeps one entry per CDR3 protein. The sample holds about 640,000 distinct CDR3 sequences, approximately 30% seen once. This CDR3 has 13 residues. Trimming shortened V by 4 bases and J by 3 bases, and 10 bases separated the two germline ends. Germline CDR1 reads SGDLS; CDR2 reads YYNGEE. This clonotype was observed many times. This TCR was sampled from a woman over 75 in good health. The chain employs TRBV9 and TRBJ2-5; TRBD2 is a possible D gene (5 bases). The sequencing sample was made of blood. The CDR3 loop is CASSFGLEETQYF. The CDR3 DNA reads TGTGCCAGCAGCTTTGGACTGGAAGAGACCCAGTACTTC.